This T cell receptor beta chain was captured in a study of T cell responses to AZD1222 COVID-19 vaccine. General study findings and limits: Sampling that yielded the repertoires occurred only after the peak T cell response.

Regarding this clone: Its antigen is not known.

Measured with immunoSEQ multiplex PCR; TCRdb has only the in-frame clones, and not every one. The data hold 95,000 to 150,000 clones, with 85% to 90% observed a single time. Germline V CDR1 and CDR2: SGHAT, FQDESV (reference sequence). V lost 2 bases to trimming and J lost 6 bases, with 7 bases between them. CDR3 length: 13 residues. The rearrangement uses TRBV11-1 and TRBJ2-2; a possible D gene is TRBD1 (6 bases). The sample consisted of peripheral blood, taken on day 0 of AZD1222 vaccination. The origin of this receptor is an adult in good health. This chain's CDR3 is CASSLRTAGELFF. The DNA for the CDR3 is TGTGCCAGCAGCTTACGGACAGCCGGGGAGCTGTTTTTT. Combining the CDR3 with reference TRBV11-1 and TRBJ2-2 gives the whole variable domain EAEVAQSPRYKITEKSQAVAFWCDPISGHATLYWYRQILGQGPELLVQFQDESVVDDSQLPKDRFSAERLKGVDSTLKIQPAELGDSAMYLCASSLRTAGELFFGEGSRLTVL.